A single sample gave rise to the 12 T cell receptor beta chains below, sequenced in a study of human T cells and chemical hapten exposure (dated by TCRdb to about 2021). Library generation was performed with RACE. The sequencing machine was a NextSeq 500. The public sequencing data were trimmed at Q25 with fastp and processed into clonotypes with MiXCR by TCRdb, which kept only in-frame beta chains. Every CDR3 protein is listed once, alongside the most common genes and DNA of its rows. The table for this sample lists tens of thousands of distinct CDR3 sequences; 25% to 40% of them were counted only once. Of the sample, about 10% is held by the ten largest clones. Read against the paper, the sample's time point label means: patch test 1, 2 weeks after DPC sensitization. Taken with the paper, the label for treatment or condition translates to: therapeutic diphenylcyclopropenone sensitization with weekly scalp DPC.

Sequencing was performed on whole blood, taken in connection with sensitization to the hapten diphenylcyclopropenone (DPC). These receptors were obtained from a man aged 35 to 55 with alopecia areata. Some clones in this sample may be carry-over from other donors' samples.

This chain uses TRBV27 with TRBJ1-1; no firm D call. The CDR3 loop spans 11 amino acids. Germline V gives CDR1 MNHEY, CDR2 SMNVEV (reference sequence). V was cut by 7 bases and J by 7 bases, with 10 bases left in between. The CDR3 here is CASKGPVEAFF. The CDR3 DNA is TGTGCCAGCAAAGGGCCGGTTGAAGCTTTCTTT.

V and J are TRBV6-5 and TRBJ1-1; TRBD1 might be the D (6 bases). Germline CDR1 MNHEY, CDR2 SVGAGI. Between the trimmed V and J ends, which lost 2 bases and 2 bases, there was a span of 15 bases. The CDR3 covers 16 residues. As DNA, the CDR3 is TGTGCCAGCAGTTACGCTGAGACAGGCCCTAACACTGAAGCTTTCTTT. Encoded protein: CASSYAETGPNTEAFF.

This clonotype is labeled as medium-sized. V and J are TRBV11-2 and TRBJ2-1; 9 bases map to TRBD2. Germline-derived CDR1 and CDR2 are SGHAT and FQNNGV. There are 16 residues in the CDR3. The V and J ends lost 5 bases and 4 bases, in that order; junction bases with no gene match: 9. The CDR3 nucleotides are TGTGCCAGCAGCCCCGCCGGGACTAGCTATTACAATGAGCAGTTCTTC. Protein: CASSPAGTSYYNEQFF. Variable domain in full (rest from reference TRBV11-2 and TRBJ2-1): EAGVAQSPRYKIIEKRQSVAFWCNPISGHATLYWYQQILGQGPKLLIQFQNNGVVDDSQLPKDRFSAERLKGVDSTLKIQPAKLEDSAVYLCASSPAGTSYYNEQFFGPGTRLTVL.

The V and J genes are TRBV28 and TRBJ1-3; possible D gene TRBD1, 5 bases. There are 14 residues in the CDR3. Germline values: CDR1 MDHEN, CDR2 SYDVKM. Trimming pared 3 bases from V and 4 bases from J, leaving 10 bases between. The CDR3 region has the DNA TGTGCCAGCAGTTTCCCAGGGTCCGGAAACACCATATATTTT. Amino acid sequence: CASSFPGSGNTIYF.

V and J are TRBV7-2 and TRBJ1-4; no reliable D call. V lost 1 base and J lost 0, with 12 bases in between. Germline V gene sequence: CDR1 SGHTA, CDR2 FQGNSA. This CDR3 has 17 amino acids. CDR3 nucleotides: TGTGCCAGCAGCTTAGTCCTAGGGTTAACAACTAATGAAAAACTGTTTTTT. Translating it yields CASSLVLGLTTNEKLFF.

This clonotype was recorded a few times. The DNA for the CDR3 is TGTGCCAGCAGCCAAGCAGACCAAGAGACCCAGTACTTC. Protein sequence: CASSQADQETQYF. The chain has TRBV3-1 and TRBJ2-5, with D uncertain. CDR3 size: 13 residues. Germline CDR1 and CDR2: LGHDT and YNNKEL (reference sequence). Trimming took off 1 base at V and 0 bases at J, with 3 bases between the two ends.

V gene TRBV4-3 combines with J gene TRBJ2-5; D remains unclear. The CDR3 covers 15 residues. The ends were cut back, 0 bases at V and 2 bases at J, with 10 bases in the middle. The V gene's germline CDR1 is LGHNA and CDR2 YSLEER. The CDR3: CASSQEGHLQETQYF. CDR3 bases: TGCGCCAGCAGCCAAGAAGGGCACCTACAAGAGACCCAGTACTTC.

The rearrangement links TRBV5-1 to TRBJ2-7; the D gene is possibly TRBD1 (6 bases). V lost 4 bases and J 0 bases, leaving 17 bases between the germline ends. This CDR3 spans 16 amino acids. Germline lookup yields CDR1 SGHRS and CDR2 YFSETQ. The CDR3 DNA reads TGCGCCAGCAGCCCGCTCCTAGGGGGACACTCCTACGAGCAGTACTTC. Translated, it gives CASSPLLGGHSYEQYF. Drawing the rest from reference TRBV5-1 and TRBJ2-7, the complete variable domain is KAGVTQTPRYLIKTRGQQVTLSCSPISGHRSVSWYQQTPGQGLQFLFEYFSETQRNKGNFPGRFSGRQFSNSRSEMNVSTLELGDSALYLCASSPLLGGHSYEQYFGPGTRLTVT.

In its sample, this clonotype was seen a few times. The V call is TRBV24-1, the J call TRBJ2-1; D is undetermined. V shed 7 bases and J shed 9 bases, with 12 bases lying between them. There are 12 residues in the CDR3. Germline V lookup: CDR1 KGHDR, CDR2 SFDVKD. The CDR3 loop reads CATRNWGSEQFF. For the CDR3, the DNA is TGTGCCACCAGGAATTGGGGAAGTGAGCAGTTCTTC.

This clonotype was observed a handful of times. The V and J genes are TRBV6-2 or TRBV6-3 and TRBJ2-3, with D perhaps TRBD1 or TRBD2 (7 bases each). Per the germline V gene, CDR1 is MNHEY and CDR2 is SVGEGT. The CDR3 runs 14 residues. V was cut by 6 bases and J by 5 bases, with 15 bases left in between. This CDR3 reads CASSPGGDGDTQYF. CDR3 nucleotides: TGTGCCAGCAGCCCAGGGGGGGACGGAGATACGCAGTATTTT.

The chain uses TRBV12-3 or TRBV12-4 and TRBJ2-7, with 7 bases fitting TRBD2. V was clipped by 2 bases and J by 5 bases; unmatched bases: 3. CDR3 length: 13 amino acids. Written as DNA, the CDR3 is TGTGCCAGCAGTTTACGGGGGAGGGACGAGCAGTACTTC. Its translation: CASSLRGRDEQYF.

The chain links TRBV20-1 to TRBJ2-7, with D hard to call. V lost 2 bases to trimming and J lost 1 base, with 3 bases between them. From germline, CDR1 is DFQATT and CDR2 SNEGSKA (reference sequence). CDR3 length: 11 amino acids. CDR3 sequence (DNA): TGCAGTGCTAGAAGTTCCTACGAGCAGTACTTC. Its translation is CSARSSYEQYF.